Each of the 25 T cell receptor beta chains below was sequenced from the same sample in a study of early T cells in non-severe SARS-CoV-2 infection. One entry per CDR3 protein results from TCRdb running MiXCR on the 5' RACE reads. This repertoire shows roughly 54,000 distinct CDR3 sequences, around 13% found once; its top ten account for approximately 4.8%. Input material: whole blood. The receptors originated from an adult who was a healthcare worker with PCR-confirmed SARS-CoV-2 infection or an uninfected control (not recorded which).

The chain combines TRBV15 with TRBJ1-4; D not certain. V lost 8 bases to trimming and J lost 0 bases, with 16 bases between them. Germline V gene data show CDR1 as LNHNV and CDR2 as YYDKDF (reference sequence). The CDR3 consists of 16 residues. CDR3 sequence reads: CATGAGAIATNEKLFF. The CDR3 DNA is TGTGCCACCGGCGCAGGAGCTATTGCAACTAATGAAAAACTGTTTTTT.

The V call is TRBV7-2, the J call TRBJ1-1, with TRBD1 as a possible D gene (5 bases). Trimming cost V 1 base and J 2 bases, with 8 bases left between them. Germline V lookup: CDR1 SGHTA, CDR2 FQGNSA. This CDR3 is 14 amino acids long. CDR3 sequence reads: CASSLEGANTEAFF. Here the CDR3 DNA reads TGTGCCAGCAGCTTAGAAGGGGCTAACACTGAAGCTTTCTTT.

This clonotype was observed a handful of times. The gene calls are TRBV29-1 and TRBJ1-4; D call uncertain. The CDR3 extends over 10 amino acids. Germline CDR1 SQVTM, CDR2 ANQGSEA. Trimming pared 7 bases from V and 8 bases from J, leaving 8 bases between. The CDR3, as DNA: TGCAGCGCTCGAATGGAAAAACTGTTTTTT. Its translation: CSARMEKLFF.

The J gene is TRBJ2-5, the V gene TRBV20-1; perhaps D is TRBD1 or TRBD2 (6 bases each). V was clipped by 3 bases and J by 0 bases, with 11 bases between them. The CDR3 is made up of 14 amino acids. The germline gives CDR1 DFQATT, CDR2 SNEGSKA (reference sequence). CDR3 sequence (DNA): TGCAGTGCTAGTGGGGGGCCAGACCAAGAGACCCAGTACTTC. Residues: CSASGGPDQETQYF.

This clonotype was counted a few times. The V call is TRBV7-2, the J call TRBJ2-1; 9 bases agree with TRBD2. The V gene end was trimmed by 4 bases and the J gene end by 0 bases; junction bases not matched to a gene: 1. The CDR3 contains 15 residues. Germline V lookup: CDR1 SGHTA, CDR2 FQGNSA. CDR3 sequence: CASSYSGGSYNEQFF. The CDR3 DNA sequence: TGTGCCAGCAGCTATAGCGGGGGCTCCTACAATGAGCAGTTCTTC.

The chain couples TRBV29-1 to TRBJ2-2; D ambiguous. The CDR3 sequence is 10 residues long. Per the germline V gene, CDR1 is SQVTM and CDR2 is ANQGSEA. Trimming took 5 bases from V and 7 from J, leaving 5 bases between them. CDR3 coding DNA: TGCAGCGTTCAGGACGGGGAGCTGTTTTTT. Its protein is CSVQDGELFF.

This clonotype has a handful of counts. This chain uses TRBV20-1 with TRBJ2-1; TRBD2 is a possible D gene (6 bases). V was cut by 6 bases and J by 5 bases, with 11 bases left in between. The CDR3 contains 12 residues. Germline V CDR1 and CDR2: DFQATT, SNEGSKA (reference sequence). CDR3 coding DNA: TGCAGTGCCGGGGGTTGGGACAATGAGCAGTTCTTC. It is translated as CSAGGWDNEQFF.

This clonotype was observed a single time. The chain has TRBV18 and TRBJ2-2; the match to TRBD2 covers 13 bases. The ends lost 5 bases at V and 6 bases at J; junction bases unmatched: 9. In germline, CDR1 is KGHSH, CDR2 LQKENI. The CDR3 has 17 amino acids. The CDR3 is CASSSLAGGPFSGELFF. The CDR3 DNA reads TGTGCCAGCTCATCACTAGCGGGAGGGCCGTTCTCCGGGGAGCTGTTTTTT.

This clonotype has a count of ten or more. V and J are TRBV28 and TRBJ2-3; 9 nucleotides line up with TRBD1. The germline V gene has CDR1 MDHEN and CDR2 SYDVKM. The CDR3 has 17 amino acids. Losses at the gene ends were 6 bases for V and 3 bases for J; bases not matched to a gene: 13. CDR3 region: CASSRYSPGQGTDTQYF. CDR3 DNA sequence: TGTGCCAGCAGCCGATATTCACCTGGACAGGGGACAGATACGCAGTATTTT.

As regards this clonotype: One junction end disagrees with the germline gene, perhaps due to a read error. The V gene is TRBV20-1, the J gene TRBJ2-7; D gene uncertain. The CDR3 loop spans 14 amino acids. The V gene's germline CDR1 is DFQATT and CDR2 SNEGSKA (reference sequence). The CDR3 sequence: CSARKGSVSHEQYF. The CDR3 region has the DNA TGCAGTGCTAGAAAAGGCAGCGTCTCCCACGAGCAGTACTTC.

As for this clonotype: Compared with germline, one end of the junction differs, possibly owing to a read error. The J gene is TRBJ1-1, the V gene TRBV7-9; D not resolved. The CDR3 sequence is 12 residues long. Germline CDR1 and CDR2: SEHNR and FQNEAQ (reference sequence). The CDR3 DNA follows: TGTGCCAGCAGCTTAGTCGTCGGCGGAGAGGTCTTT. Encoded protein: CASSLVVGGEVF.

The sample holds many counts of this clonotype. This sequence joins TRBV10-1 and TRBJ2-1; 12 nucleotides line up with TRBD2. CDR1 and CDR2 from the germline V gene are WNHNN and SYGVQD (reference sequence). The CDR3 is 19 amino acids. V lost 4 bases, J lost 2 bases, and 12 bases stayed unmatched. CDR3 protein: CASSGETSGSIPAYNEQFF. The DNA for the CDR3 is TGCGCCAGCAGTGGGGAGACTAGCGGGAGTATTCCGGCCTACAATGAGCAGTTCTTC.

The chain's CDR3 is CASNLGPDLRNEQFF. CDR3 nucleotides: TGTGCCAGCAACTTAGGGCCAGACTTAAGAAATGAGCAGTTCTTC. The V and J genes are TRBV5-6 and TRBJ2-1; no reliable D call. The V and J ends lost 6 bases and 7 bases respectively, with 20 bases between them. This CDR3 has 15 amino acids. Per germline, CDR1 SGHDT and CDR2 YYEEEE.

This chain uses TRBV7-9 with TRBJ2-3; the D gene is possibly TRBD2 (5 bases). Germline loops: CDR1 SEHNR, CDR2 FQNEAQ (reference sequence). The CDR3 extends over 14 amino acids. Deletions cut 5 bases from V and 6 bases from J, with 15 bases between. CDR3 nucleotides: TGTGCCAGCAGCGAGCACCCCAGAGGGGATACGCAGTATTTT. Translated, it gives CASSEHPRGDTQYF.

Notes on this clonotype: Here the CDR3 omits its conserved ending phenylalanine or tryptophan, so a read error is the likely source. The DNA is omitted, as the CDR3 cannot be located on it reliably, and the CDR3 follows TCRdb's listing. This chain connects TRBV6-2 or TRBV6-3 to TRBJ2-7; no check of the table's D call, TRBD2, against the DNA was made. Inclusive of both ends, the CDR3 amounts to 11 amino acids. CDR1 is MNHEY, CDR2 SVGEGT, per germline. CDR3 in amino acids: CASAEPGLAII.

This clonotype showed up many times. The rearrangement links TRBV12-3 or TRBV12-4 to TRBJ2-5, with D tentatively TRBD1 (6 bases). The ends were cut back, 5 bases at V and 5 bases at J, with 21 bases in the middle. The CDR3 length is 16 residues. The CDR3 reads CASSIQGQPEGETQYF. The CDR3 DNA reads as TGTGCCAGCAGTATCCAGGGGCAACCGGAAGGGGAGACCCAGTACTTC.

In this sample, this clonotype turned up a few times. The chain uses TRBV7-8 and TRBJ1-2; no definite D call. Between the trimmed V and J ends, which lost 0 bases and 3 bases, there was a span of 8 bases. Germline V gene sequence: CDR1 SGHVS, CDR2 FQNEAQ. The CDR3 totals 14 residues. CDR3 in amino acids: CASSLAREDYGYTF. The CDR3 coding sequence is TGTGCCAGCAGCTTAGCAAGGGAGGACTATGGCTACACCTTC.

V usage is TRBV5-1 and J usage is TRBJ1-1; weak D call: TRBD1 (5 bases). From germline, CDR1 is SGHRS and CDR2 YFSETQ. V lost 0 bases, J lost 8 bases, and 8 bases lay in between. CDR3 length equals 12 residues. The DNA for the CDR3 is TGCGCCAGCAGCTTGGGACAGCGAGAAGCTTTCTTT. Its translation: CASSLGQREAFF.

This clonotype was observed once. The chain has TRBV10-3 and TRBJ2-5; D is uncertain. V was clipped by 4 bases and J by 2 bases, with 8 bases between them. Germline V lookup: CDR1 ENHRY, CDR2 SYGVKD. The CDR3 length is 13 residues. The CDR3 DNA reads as TGTGCCATCAGTGGATTGGTTCAAGAGACCCAGTACTTC. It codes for CAISGLVQETQYF.

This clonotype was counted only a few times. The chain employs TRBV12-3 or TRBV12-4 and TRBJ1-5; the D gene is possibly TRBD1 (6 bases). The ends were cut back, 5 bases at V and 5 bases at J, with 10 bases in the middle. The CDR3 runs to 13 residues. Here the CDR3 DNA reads TGTGCCAGCAGTCTATACAGGGATCAGCCCCAGCATTTT. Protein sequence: CASSLYRDQPQHF.

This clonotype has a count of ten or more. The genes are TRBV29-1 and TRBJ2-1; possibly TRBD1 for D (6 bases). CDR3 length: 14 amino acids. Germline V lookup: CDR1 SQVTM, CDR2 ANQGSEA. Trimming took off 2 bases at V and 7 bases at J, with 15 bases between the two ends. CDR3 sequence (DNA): TGCAGCGTTGAAAGGGACACCGGGTGGAATGAGCAGTTCTTC. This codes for CSVERDTGWNEQFF.

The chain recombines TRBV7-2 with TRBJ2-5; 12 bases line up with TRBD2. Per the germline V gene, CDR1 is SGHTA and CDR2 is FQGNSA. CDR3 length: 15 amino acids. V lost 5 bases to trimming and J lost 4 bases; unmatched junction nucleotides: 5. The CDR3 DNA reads TGTGCCAGCAGCCGGACTAGCGGGGAGCTAGAGACCCAGTACTTC. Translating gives CASSRTSGELETQYF.

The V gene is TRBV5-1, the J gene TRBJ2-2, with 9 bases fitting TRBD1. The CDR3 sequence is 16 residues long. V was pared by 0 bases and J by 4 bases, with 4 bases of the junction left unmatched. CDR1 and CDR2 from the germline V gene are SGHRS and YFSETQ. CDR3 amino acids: CASSLAGTGSTGELFF. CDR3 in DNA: TGCGCCAGCAGCTTGGCCGGGACAGGGTCCACCGGGGAGCTGTTTTTT.

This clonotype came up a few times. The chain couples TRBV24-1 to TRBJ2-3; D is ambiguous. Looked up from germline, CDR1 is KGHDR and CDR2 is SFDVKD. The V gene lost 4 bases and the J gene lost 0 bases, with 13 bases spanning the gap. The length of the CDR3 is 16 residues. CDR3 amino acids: CATSDPGPSSTDTQYF. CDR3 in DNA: TGTGCCACCAGTGACCCTGGTCCGTCTAGCACAGATACGCAGTATTTT.

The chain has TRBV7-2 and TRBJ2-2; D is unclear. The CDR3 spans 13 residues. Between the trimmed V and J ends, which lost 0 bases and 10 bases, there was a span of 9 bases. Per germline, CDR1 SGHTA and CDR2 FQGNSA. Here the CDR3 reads CASSLAQWAELFF. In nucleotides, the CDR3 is TGTGCCAGCAGCTTAGCCCAGTGGGCGGAGCTGTTTTTT.